Presented here are 8 T cell receptor beta chains from one specimen sequenced in a study of identical twins. TCRdb recomputed calls from the 5' RACE reads with MiXCR, one row per CDR3 protein. The data show more than 1.5 million distinct CDR3 sequences, about 31% seen once. Material: cord blood. Every receptor here comes from a newborn girl in good health.

This clonotype was recorded a few times. The V gene is TRBV29-1, the J gene TRBJ2-7; 11 bases are shared with TRBD1. Germline V gene lookup returns CDR1 SQVTM and CDR2 ANQGSEA. CDR3 length equals 16 residues. The J segment lost 0 bases and the V segment lost 4 bases, leaving 8 bases of the junction unmatched. The CDR3 DNA sequence: TGCAGCGTTGTTAGGTCCGGGACAGGGGGCTCCTACGAGCAGTACTTC. This gives the protein CSVVRSGTGGSYEQYF.

This clonotype was detected ten times or more. This sequence joins TRBV29-1 and TRBJ2-1, with a possible D match to TRBD1 (6 bases). CDR3 length: 14 amino acids. Germline CDR1 is SQVTM and CDR2 is ANQGSEA. V lost 7 bases and J 1 base, leaving 14 bases between the germline ends. CDR3 residues: CSGSGVGSYNEQFF. CDR3 sequence (DNA): TGCAGCGGTTCAGGGGTTGGATCCTACAATGAGCAGTTCTTC.

The V call is TRBV27, the J call TRBJ2-5; no clear D gene. Looked up from germline, CDR1 is MNHEY and CDR2 is SMNVEV (reference sequence). V gave up 5 bases and J gave up 1 base, with 11 bases separating them. This CDR3 is built from 14 residues. The CDR3 DNA reads as TGTGCCAGCAGTCCCATGCCCGCCCAAGAGACCCAGTACTTC. It yields the protein CASSPMPAQETQYF.

This clonotype came up once. This chain links TRBV5-6 with TRBJ1-6; perhaps TRBD1 as D (5 bases). V lost 0 bases and J 7 bases, leaving 11 bases between the germline ends. Germline V gene sequence: CDR1 SGHDT, CDR2 YYEEEE. The CDR3 loop spans 15 amino acids. The CDR3 bases are TGTGCCAGCAGCTTGGCAGGGAGGGTAAATTCACCCCTCCACTTT. Translation gives CASSLAGRVNSPLHF.

This sequence joins TRBV10-3 and TRBJ2-3; TRBD2 agrees at 9 bases. The CDR3 consists of 15 residues. Trimming removed 3 bases from V and 2 bases from J; junction bases left unmatched: 3. Germline V CDR1 and CDR2: ENHRY, SYGVKD. The CDR3 region has the DNA TGTGCCATCAGTGAACGACTAGCGGACACAGATACGCAGTATTTT. Its protein is CAISERLADTDTQYF.

The CDR3 region is CASSFRGSEQFF. The CDR3, as DNA: TGTGCCAGCAGTTTTAGAGGAAGCGAGCAGTTCTTC. The chain employs TRBV12-3 or TRBV12-4 and TRBJ2-1; D is unclear. V was clipped by 3 bases and J by 10 bases, with 10 bases between them. The CDR3 has 12 amino acids.

This clonotype has just one count. The chain links TRBV29-1 to TRBJ2-2; 8 nucleotides agree with TRBD2. V shed 6 bases, J shed 0 bases, and the junction held 3 bases outside the gene matches. Germline loops: CDR1 SQVTM, CDR2 ANQGSEA. The CDR3 has 14 residues. The CDR3 region is CSVMGLANTGELFF. CDR3 nucleotides: TGCAGCGTAATGGGACTAGCGAACACCGGGGAGCTGTTTTTT.

This clonotype was recorded many times. A read error may produce the germline difference seen at one junction end. The CDR3 nucleotides are TGCGCCAGCAGCTTGGCCGGGGGGCTATACGAGCAGTACTTC. It specifies CASSLAGGLYEQYF. V usage is TRBV7-2 and J usage is TRBJ2-7, with D perhaps matching TRBD2 (7 bases). Per the germline V gene, CDR1 is SGHTA and CDR2 is FQGNSA. CDR3 length equals 14 residues.